The 2 T cell receptor beta chains given below trace back to one sample, sequenced in a study of cytomegalovirus exposure and HLA in healthy donors. Vbeta (60) and Jbeta (13) primers were used in the PCR. The method was immunoSEQ multiplex PCR; TCRdb's version includes in-frame clones alone and lacks a portion of them. The table has more than 150,000 clones, 85% seen once; the top ten hold 2.3%. The sequencing input was PBMCs. These receptors all come from a woman aged 18-29 years in good health and CMV-seronegative.

This sequence joins TRBV7-7 and TRBJ2-5; the D gene is possibly TRBD2 (5 bases). Trimming left V 5 bases short and J 4 bases short, with 14 bases between. The length of the CDR3 is 14 residues. The germline CDR1 and CDR2 sequences are SSHAT and FNYEAQ (reference sequence). The CDR3 coding sequence is TGTGCCAGCAGCCTAGGCCGGGGTAGAGAGACCCAGTACTTC. As protein: CASSLGRGRETQYF.

CDR3 DNA sequence: TGTGCCAGCAGCTTCCTAGGGGAGGAGGACACTGAAGCTTTCTTT. Its protein is CASSFLGEEDTEAFF. This chain links TRBV7-9 with TRBJ1-1; maybe TRBD1 (5 bases). This CDR3 is 15 amino acids long. Trimming pared 3 bases from V and 3 bases from J, leaving 14 bases between. Germline CDR1 and CDR2: SEHNR and FQNEAQ (reference sequence). The full variable domain, completed using reference TRBV7-9 and TRBJ1-1, is DTGVSQNPRHKITKRGQNVTFRCDPISEHNRLYWYRQTLGQGPEFLTYFQNEAQLEKSRLLSDRFSAERPKGSFSTLEIQRTEQGDSAMYLCASSFLGEEDTEAFFGQGTRLTVV.